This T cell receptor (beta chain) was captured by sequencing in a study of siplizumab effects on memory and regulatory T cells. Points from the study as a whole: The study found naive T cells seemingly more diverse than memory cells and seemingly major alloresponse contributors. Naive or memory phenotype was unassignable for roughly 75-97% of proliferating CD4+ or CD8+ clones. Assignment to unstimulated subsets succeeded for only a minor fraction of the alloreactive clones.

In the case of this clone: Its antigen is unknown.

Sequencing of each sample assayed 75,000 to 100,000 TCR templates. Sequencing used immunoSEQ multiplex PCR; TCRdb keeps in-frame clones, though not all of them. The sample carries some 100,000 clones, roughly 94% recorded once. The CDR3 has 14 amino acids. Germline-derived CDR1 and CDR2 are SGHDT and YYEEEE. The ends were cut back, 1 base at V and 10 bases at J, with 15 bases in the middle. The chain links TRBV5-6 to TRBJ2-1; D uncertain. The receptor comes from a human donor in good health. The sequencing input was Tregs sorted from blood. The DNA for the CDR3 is TGTGCCAGCAGCTTGTTGAGCCTCGGAACCGAGCAGTTCTTC. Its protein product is CASSLLSLGTEQFF.